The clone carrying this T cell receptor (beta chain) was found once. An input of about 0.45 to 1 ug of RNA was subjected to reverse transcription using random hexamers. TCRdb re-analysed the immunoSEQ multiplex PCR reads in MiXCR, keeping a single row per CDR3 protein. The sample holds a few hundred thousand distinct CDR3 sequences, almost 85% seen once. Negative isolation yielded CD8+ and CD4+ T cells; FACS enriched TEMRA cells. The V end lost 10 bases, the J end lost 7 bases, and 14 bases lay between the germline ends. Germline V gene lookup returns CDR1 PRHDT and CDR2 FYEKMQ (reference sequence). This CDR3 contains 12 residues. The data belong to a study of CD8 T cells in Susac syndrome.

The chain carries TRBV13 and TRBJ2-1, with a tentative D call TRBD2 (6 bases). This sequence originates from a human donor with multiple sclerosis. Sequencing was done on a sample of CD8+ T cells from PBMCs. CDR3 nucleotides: TGTGCCACCCCCAATGGGGGGAATGAGCAGTTCTTC. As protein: CATPNGGNEQFF.